This TCR beta chain was documented in a study of blood T cell repertoires in COVID-19. About the research overall: COVID-19 samples from acute and convalescent phases originated in the United States, Italy and Spain.

The CDR3 has 16 residues. Trimming stripped 0 bases from V and 8 bases from J, with 16 bases between. Germline V gene sequence: CDR1 LGHNA, CDR2 YSLEER. The repertoire was sequenced with immunoSEQ multiplex PCR; TCRdb's copy has only in-frame clones and lacks some. The sample lists more than 20,000 clones; more than 75% were seen once. The sequencing sample was made of peripheral blood. The receptor comes from a human donor with active COVID-19. The donor label of this sample is uncertain. The chain links TRBV4-3 to TRBJ1-4; maybe TRBD1 (5 bases). CDR3 nucleotides: TGCGCCAGCAGCCAAGATTTTAAGGGGATCGGAGAAAAACTGTTTTTT. Its protein is CASSQDFKGIGEKLFF.